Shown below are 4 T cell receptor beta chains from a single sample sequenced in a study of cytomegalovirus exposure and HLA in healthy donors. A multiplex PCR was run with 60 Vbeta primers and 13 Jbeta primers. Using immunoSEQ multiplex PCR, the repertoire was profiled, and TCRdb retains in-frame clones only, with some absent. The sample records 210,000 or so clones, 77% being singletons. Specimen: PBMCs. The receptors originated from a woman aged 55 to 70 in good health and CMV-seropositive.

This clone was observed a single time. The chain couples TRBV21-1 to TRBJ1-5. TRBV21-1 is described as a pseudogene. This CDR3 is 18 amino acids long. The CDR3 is CASSKEEGTAYSNQPQHF. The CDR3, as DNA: TGTGCCAGCAGCAAAGAAGAGGGTACGGCGTATAGCAATCAGCCCCAGCATTTT.

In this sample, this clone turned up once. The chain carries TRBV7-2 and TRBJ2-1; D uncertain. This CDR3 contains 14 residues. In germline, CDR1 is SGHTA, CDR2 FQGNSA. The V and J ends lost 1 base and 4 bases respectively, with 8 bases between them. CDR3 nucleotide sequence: TGTGCCAGCAGCTTAGTGGTCAGTTACAATGAGCAGTTCTTC. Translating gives CASSLVVSYNEQFF.

CDR3 sequence: CAWRPDPGQGAVEAWGTEAFF. DNA for the CDR3: TGTGCCTGGAGGCCAGACCCGGGACAGGGGGCCGTTGAGGCTTGGGGCACTGAAGCTTTCTTT. The chain links TRBV30 to TRBJ1-1; TRBD1 agrees at 12 bases. This CDR3 has 21 residues. Germline trimming cut 3 bases from V and 4 bases from J; bases unmatched to any gene: 24. Germline V CDR1 and CDR2: GTSNPN, SVGIG (reference sequence).

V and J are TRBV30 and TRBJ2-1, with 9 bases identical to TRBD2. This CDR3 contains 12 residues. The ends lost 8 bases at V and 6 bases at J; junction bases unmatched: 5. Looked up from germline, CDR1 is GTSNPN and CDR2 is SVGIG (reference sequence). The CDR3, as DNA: TGTGCCGGGCTAGCGGGACTCAATGAGCAGTTCTTC. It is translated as CAGLAGLNEQFF.